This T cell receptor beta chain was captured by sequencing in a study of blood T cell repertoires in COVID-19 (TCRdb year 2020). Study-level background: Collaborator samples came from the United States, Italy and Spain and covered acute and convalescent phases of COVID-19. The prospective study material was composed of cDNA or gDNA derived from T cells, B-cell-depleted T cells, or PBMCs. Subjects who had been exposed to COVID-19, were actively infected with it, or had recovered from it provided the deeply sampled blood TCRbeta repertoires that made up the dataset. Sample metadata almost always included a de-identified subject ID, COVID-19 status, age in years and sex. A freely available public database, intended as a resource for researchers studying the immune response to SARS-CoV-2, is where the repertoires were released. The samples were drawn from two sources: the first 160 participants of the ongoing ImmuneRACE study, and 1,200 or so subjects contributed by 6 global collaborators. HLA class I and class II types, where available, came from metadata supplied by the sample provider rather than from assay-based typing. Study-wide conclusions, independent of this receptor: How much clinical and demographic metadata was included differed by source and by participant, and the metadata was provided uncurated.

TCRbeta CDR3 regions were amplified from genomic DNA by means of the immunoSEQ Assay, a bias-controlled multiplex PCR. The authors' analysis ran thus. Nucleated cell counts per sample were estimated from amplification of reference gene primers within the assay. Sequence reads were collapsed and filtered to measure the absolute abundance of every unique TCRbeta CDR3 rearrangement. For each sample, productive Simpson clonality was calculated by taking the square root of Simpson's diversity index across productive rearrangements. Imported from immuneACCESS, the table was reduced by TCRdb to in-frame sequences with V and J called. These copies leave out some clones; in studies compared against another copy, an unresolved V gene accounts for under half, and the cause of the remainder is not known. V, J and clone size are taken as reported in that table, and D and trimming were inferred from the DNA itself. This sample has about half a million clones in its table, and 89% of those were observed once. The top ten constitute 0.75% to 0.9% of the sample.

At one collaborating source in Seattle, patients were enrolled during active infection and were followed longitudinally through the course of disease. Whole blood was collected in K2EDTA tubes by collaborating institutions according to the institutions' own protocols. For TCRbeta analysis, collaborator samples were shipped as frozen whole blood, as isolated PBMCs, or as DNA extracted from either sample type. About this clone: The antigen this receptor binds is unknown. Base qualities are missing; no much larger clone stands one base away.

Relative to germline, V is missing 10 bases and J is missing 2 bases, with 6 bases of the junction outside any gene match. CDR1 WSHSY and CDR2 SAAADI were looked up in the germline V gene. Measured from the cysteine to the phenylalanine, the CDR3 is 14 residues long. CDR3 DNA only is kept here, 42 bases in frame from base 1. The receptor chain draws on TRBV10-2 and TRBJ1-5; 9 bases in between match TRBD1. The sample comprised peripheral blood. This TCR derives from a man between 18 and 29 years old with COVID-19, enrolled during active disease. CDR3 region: CATRTGGRNQPQHF. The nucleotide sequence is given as TGCGCCACCCGTACAGGGGGCCGCAATCAGCCCCAGCATTTT.